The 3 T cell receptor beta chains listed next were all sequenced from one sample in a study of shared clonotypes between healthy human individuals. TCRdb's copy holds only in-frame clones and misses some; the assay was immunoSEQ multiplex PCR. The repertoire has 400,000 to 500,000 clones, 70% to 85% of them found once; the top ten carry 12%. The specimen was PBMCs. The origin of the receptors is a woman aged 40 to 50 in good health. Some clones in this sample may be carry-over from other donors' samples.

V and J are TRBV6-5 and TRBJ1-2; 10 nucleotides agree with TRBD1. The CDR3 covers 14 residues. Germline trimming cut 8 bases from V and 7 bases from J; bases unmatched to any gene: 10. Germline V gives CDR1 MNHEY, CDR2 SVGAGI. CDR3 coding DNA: TGTGCCAGCCAAACCGGGACAGGGGTTGGTGGCTACACCTTC. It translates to CASQTGTGVGGYTF.

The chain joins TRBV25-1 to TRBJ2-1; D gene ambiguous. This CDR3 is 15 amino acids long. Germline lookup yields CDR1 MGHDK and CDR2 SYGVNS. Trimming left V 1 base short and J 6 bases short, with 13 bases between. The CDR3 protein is CASSEWRERSNEQFF. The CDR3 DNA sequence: TGTGCCAGCAGTGAATGGAGAGAGCGAAGCAATGAGCAGTTCTTC.

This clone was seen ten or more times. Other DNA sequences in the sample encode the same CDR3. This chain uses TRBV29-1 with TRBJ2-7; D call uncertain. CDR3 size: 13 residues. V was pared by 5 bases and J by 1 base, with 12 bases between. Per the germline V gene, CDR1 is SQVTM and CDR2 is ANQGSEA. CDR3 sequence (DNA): TGCAGCGTTATTTCACCGCCTTCCTACGAGCAGTACTTC. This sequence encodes CSVISPPSYEQYF.